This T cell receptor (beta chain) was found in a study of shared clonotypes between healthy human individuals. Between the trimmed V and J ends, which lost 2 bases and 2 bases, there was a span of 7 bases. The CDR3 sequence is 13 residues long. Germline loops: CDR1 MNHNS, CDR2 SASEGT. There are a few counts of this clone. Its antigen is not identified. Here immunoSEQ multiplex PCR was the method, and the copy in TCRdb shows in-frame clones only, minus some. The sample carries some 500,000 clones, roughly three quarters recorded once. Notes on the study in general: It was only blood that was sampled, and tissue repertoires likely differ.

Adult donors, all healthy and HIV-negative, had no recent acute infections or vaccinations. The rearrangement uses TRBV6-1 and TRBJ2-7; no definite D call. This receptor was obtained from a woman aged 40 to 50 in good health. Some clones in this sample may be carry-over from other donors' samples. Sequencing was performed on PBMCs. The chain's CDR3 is CASSEHRAYEQYF. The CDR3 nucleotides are TGTGCCAGCAGTGAACACAGAGCCTACGAGCAGTACTTC.